The 9 T cell receptor beta chains listed next were all sequenced from one sample in a study of human T cells and chemical hapten exposure. TCRdb re-called the RACE reads with MiXCR, one entry per CDR3 protein. The sample consists of 300,000 to 450,000 distinct CDR3 sequences, about 5.4% of them appearing once. Sample time point: pre-sensitization, week 0. Treatment denoted: therapeutic diphenylcyclopropenone sensitization with weekly scalp DPC. The specimen was whole blood, collected in connection with sensitization to the hapten diphenylcyclopropenone (DPC). The receptor set was obtained from a woman aged 18-29 years with alopecia areata. Some clones in this sample may be carry-over from other donors' samples.

This clonotype was observed a handful of times. This rearrangement joins TRBV7-8 to TRBJ2-5, with TRBD2 matching over 14 bases. CDR3 length: 17 residues. The V segment lost 5 bases and the J segment 1 base; nucleotides outside the gene matches: 6. Per the germline V gene, CDR1 is SGHVS and CDR2 is FQNEAQ. This CDR3 reads CASSVTSGGATQETQYF. In DNA form, the CDR3 reads TGTGCCAGCAGCGTGACTAGCGGGGGGGCCACCCAAGAGACCCAGTACTTC.

The rearrangement uses TRBV11-1 and TRBJ1-6; a possible D gene is TRBD1 (6 bases). The CDR3 runs 16 residues. Germline V gene sequence: CDR1 SGHAT, CDR2 FQDESV (reference sequence). The V and J ends lost 5 bases and 0 bases respectively, with 11 bases between them. The CDR3 here is CASSGTGSSYNSPLHF. The DNA of the CDR3 is TGTGCCAGCAGCGGAACAGGGAGCTCCTATAATTCACCCCTCCACTTT.

This clonotype was detected ten times or more. V is TRBV19 and J is TRBJ2-5; the D gene is possibly TRBD1 (6 bases). Germline CDR1 and CDR2: LNHDA and SQIVND (reference sequence). The CDR3 spans 14 residues. Between the trimmed V and J ends, which lost 4 bases and 1 base, there was a span of 10 bases. The DNA for the CDR3 is TGTGCCAGTAGTAGCCGGGACACCCAAGAGACCCAGTACTTC. This translates into CASSSRDTQETQYF.

This clonotype came up many times. V and J are TRBV7-2 and TRBJ1-5; 7 positions match TRBD1. This CDR3 comprises 13 residues. Germline V gene lookup returns CDR1 SGHTA and CDR2 FQGNSA. The trim removed 5 bases at V and 7 bases at J, leaving 5 bases unmatched. DNA of the CDR3: TGTGCCAGCAGCAAGACAGGGAACCAGCCCCAGCATTTT. It is translated as CASSKTGNQPQHF. The full variable domain, rest sourced from reference TRBV7-2 and TRBJ1-5, is GAGVSQSPSNKVTEKGKDVELRCDPISGHTALYWYRQSLGQGLEFLIYFQGNSAPDKSGLPSDRFSAERTGGSVSTLTIQRTQQEDSAVYLCASSKTGNQPQHFGDGTRLSIL.

This clonotype was recorded a few times. V is TRBV6-2 or TRBV6-3 and J is TRBJ1-5, with D maybe TRBD1 (5 bases). V was clipped by 8 bases and J by 1 base, with 9 bases between them. The CDR3 extends over 13 amino acids. Germline V lookup: CDR1 MNHEY, CDR2 SVGEGT. CDR3 region: CASLAGSNQPQHF. CDR3 DNA sequence: TGTGCCAGCCTTGCAGGGAGCAATCAGCCCCAGCATTTT.

The chain uses TRBV7-2 and TRBJ1-5; D not resolved. Germline values: CDR1 SGHTA, CDR2 FQGNSA. The CDR3 runs 12 residues. V shed 11 bases and J shed 3 bases, with 11 bases lying between them. CDR3 sequence: CAWTANNQPQHF. For the CDR3, the DNA is TGTGCCTGGACGGCCAACAATCAGCCCCAGCATTTT. The full variable domain, completed using reference TRBV7-2 and TRBJ1-5, is GAGVSQSPSNKVTEKGKDVELRCDPISGHTALYWYRQSLGQGLEFLIYFQGNSAPDKSGLPSDRFSAERTGGSVSTLTIQRTQQEDSAVYLCAWTANNQPQHFGDGTRLSIL.

Details on this clonotype: A much larger clone is a single base away; this may be a read error. The chain employs TRBV14 and TRBJ2-1; D is undetermined. Trimming took 3 bases from V and 3 from J, leaving 9 bases between them. The CDR3 extends over 14 amino acids. Germline V gene lookup returns CDR1 SGHDN and CDR2 FVKESK. Written as DNA, the CDR3 is TGTGCCAGCAGCCAGGAGAGCTACTACAATGAGCAGTTCTTC. It is translated as CASSQESYYNEQFF.

DNA of the CDR3: TGTGCCAGCAGCTTGGTTGTTTCGGAGACCCAGTACTTC. Amino acids: CASSLVVSETQYF. The J gene is TRBJ2-5, the V gene TRBV5-5; D not resolved. The CDR3 is 13 residues long. Trimming took 0 bases from V and 5 from J, leaving 8 bases between them. Germline loops: CDR1 SGHKS, CDR2 YYEKEE (reference sequence). The whole variable domain, remainder taken from reference TRBV5-5 and TRBJ2-5, is DAGVTQSPTHLIKTRGQQVTLRCSPISGHKSVSWYQQVLGQGPQFIFQYYEKEERGRGNFPDRFSARQFPNYSSELNVNALLLGDSALYLCASSLVVSETQYFGPGTRLLVL.

This clonotype occurred a few times. The chain is built from TRBV11-3 and TRBJ2-3; weak D call: TRBD2 (6 bases). The germline gives CDR1 SGHNT, CDR2 YENEEA. V gave up 0 bases and J gave up 0 bases, with 16 bases separating them. This CDR3 has 18 amino acids. CDR3 DNA: TGTGCCAGCAGCTTAGATTCGACTAGTCCAAGGAGCACAGATACGCAGTATTTT. It translates to CASSLDSTSPRSTDTQYF. Together with reference TRBV11-3 and TRBJ2-3, the CDR3 gives the full variable domain: EAGVVQSPRYKIIEKKQPVAFWCNPISGHNTLYWYLQNLGQGPELLIRYENEEAVDDSQLPKDRFSAERLKGVDSTLKIQPAELGDSAVYLCASSLDSTSPRSTDTQYFGPGTRLTVL.